This T cell receptor beta chain was obtained from a study of T cells in Graves' hyperthyroidism and ophthalmopathy. Study-level background: Peripheral blood sampling occurred at initial diagnosis, before any treatment. Study-wide points: In validation, the model predicted ophthalmopathy. These predictions came a median approximately 5.9 months before onset. Expanded thyroid clonotypes (above 0.001) were mostly also found in blood.

Germline V lookup: CDR1 KGHDR, CDR2 SFDVKD. Trimming removed 2 bases at V and 9 bases at J, with 19 bases between. The CDR3 runs to 16 residues. This clonotype was counted only a few times. The antigen is undetermined. Researchers amplified the TCR beta CDR3 regions from RNA transcripts. First-round RT-PCR of the TCR CDR3 relied on the HTBI primer set. TCRdb itself ran the multiplex PCR reads through MiXCR, one entry per CDR3 protein. The data contain about 350,000 distinct CDR3 sequences, 14% of them singletons. This receptor was identified in a woman younger than 45 with Graves' hyperthyroidism. The rearrangement links TRBV24-1 to TRBJ2-1; the D gene could be TRBD1 or TRBD2 (5 bases each). What was sequenced was blood. DNA for the CDR3: TGTGCCACCAGTGATTCACCGGGACGGCTAATCAGTGAGCAGTTCTTC. Amino acids: CATSDSPGRLISEQFF.